This T cell receptor (beta chain) was documented in a study of blood T cell repertoires in COVID-19. Only one count was recorded for this clone. Method: immunoSEQ multiplex PCR; TCRdb's copy keeps in-frame clones and lacks some. The data contain over 100,000 clones, less than 90% of them seen just once; the ten biggest clones take up roughly 5%. Sequencing was performed on peripheral blood. The receptor's source is a human donor in a cohort sampled during active COVID-19.

Here the CDR3 reads CASSRPRLTQETQYF. CDR3 in DNA: TGTGCCAGCAGCCGCCCACGACTAACTCAAGAGACCCAGTACTTC. This chain connects TRBV3-1 (or the pseudogene TRBV3-2) to TRBJ2-5; D might be TRBD2 (5 bases). V gave up 4 bases and J gave up 2 bases, with 14 bases separating them. In germline, CDR1 is LGHDT, CDR2 YNNKEL (reference sequence). The length of the CDR3 is 15 residues.